This section outlines one T cell receptor beta chain sequence together with its context. This clone was counted between two and nine times. Its antigen is not yet known. Per-base qualities were not stored, and no clone one base away is much larger. The cohort comprised 670 or so healthy bone marrow donors. All cohort members were sampled while nominally healthy, although unrecorded immune exposures were likely present. The donor tested CMV seropositive and was one of the 289 seropositive cohort members. A peripheral blood sample was collected from each donor, and TCR beta sequencing was performed on peripheral blood mononuclear cells. The Qiagen DNeasy Blood Extraction Kit was used to extract genomic DNA from the blood cell samples. The CDR3, from cysteine to phenylalanine, totals 14 residues. Only the CDR3 DNA stays, 42 bases, in frame from base 1. The germline V gene supplies CDR1 MNHEY and CDR2 SVGAGI. Trimming takes 6 bases from V and 5 bases from J, and the germline ends sit 16 bases apart.

The library was produced with the immunoSEQ multiplex PCR assay. The multiplex PCR relied on a mix of 60 forward primers for TCR Vbeta segments and 13 reverse primers for TCR Jbeta segments. A multiplex PCR assay on genomic DNA amplified the CDR3 region of rearranged TCR beta genes. The amplified TCR beta libraries were sequenced on the Illumina HiSeq System as 87-base-pair reads. The source study handled its data this way. Across the roughly 600 repertoires, a later analysis counted 78 million or so unique TCR beta chains, roughly 11 million of which were shared by at least two donors. A nearest-neighbor algorithm error-corrected the raw reads and collapsed the reads into unique sequences, merging closely related sequences to remove PCR and sequencing errors. V, D and J gene segments were assigned by aligning CDR3 sequences to IMGT reference sequences. For a sequence to be retained, at least a six-nucleotide match to both a V gene segment and a J gene segment was required. A rearrangement counted as productive if the CDR3 had no stop codons and remained in frame with V and J, and every other rearrangement counted as non-productive. CDR3 was defined according to IMGT convention as the region running from the second conserved V-encoded cysteine to the conserved J-encoded phenylalanine. In an earlier analysis of approximately 590 of the donors, sequences lacking an unambiguous match to a single V gene segment were excluded. An earlier analysis of 500 to 600 of the donors classified V segments as functional when productive rearrangements were above 56.7% and as segregating when the standard deviation between donors was above 5%. A statistical classification framework was developed to diagnose cytomegalovirus status using the catalog of TCR beta chain sequences. In a later analysis, V and J genes were assigned by comparing TCR nucleotide sequences against IMGT/GENE-DB human TR gene sequences. The TCRdist pipeline was used in a later analysis to assign CDR3 sequences and most-parsimonious VDJ recombination scenarios. In a later analysis, each TCR beta chain was defined by its CDR3 amino acid sequence together with its V-gene family, and reads without a unique V-gene family were excluded. In a later analysis, several hundred highly shared, low-generation-probability nucleotide sequences were removed to address suspected cross-contamination and a sequencing artifact. A later analysis calculated a clonal expansion index for each public chain from normalized within-repertoire ranks of inferred template counts. Generation probabilities in a later analysis came from a VDJ recombination model fitted to out-of-frame rearrangements, and those results were checked against IGoR. A later analysis scored TCR-TCR, TCR-HLA and TCR-CMV co-occurrence with hypergeometric tests, applying a repertoire-size bias correction to TCR pairs. In a later analysis, false discovery rates were estimated by permuting HLA or CMV assignments 20 times. A later analysis grouped co-occurring TCRs with DBSCAN, adding TCRdist sequence similarity when clustering within HLA-allele-positive subsets. For co-occurrence clustering, repertoires with fewer than 30,000 or more than 120,000 public chains were excluded, along with 5 or 6 repertoires with anomalous nucleotide sharing. Entries here come from immuneACCESS through TCRdb and include only in-frame sequences with V and J called. Some clones fail to appear in such tables; in the studies checked, an unresolved V gene covers under half of the shortfall, and the cause of the remainder is unknown. D and trimming come from the DNA, and the V and J calls and clone size come from that table. The sample table lists about 200,000 clones, roughly 80% of them with a count of one. The ten largest clones add up to more than 0.35% of the sample.

These data originate in a study of cytomegalovirus exposure and HLA in healthy donors (TCRdb year 2017). Regarding the research as a whole: An earlier analysis of roughly 570 of the donors reported 276 Gb of sequence data and roughly 120 million unique TCR beta sequences obtained from roughly 180 million T cells. Donor age, sex, ethnicity and CMV serostatus were collected together with the repertoire data. Along with the approximately 700-subject first cohort, a separate validation cohort of over a hundred different subjects was used. The study aimed to test whether cataloging public T cell receptors could reveal signatures of past pathogen exposure. Across about 380 genotyped donors of the cohort, an average of approximately 240,000 unique TCR beta nucleotide sequences per donor were sequenced, and approximately 17% of those sequences were non-productive. To predict cytomegalovirus infection status, the study combined high-throughput TCR immunosequencing, statistical association of individual TCRs with disease status, and machine learning. An early release that covered roughly 600 HLA-typed donors contained around 300 gigabases of sequencing data and 80 million or so unique TCR sequences. The number of donors typed differed by locus, with about 629-640 for A, B, C, DRB1 and DQB1, approximately 500 for DQA1, 600 to 610 for DPA1, and about 450 for DPB1. A later genetic analysis took genome-wide SNP genotypes for about 60% of the roughly 670 donors and used that subset as a discovery cohort. About five DR-DQ haplotypes were treated as single units for association and clustering because of strong linkage in the cohort. Of the roughly 430 genotyped donors, over 65% fell in the genetic ancestry cluster associated with self-reported Caucasian donors. In a later analysis, previously published TCR beta repertoires from 600 to 850 donors were re-analyzed and high-resolution HLA genotyping was added so that TCR occurrence patterns could be studied. HLA typing included class I and class II loci at four-digit resolution. The later analysis used no new phenotypic data to find candidate immune exposures, relying instead on TCR beta sequences and their occurrence across donors. In an earlier analysis of around 540 of the donors, high-throughput TCR beta sequencing was used to judge whether each TCR beta V gene segment behaved as functional or pseudogenic. The T cell repertoires of 700 or so subjects were profiled by immunosequencing and related to cytomegalovirus serostatus. Every repertoire in the discovery cohort had been generated on one and the same sequencing platform.

Broad study findings and their caveats: In a later analysis, the rate of TCR association differed among HLA loci, with DRB1 alleles having the most associated TCRs and HLA-C alleles having the fewest. Assigning TCR associations to individual alleles was difficult when HLA alleles, especially DR and DQ, strongly co-occurred. A later analysis found that HLA-associated TCR beta chains were more clonally expanded and had lower generation probabilities than equally common non-associated chains. Correlated functional status among segregating V segments might reflect linkage disequilibrium, but an unknown experimental factor could not be ruled out. In vitro tests confirmed that three of the cytomegalovirus-associated TCR beta chains recognize cytomegalovirus antigens. The sequencing pipeline was judged likely to have produced a cluster of highly shared sequence variants as a technical artifact. In a later genetic analysis, a missense DCLRE1C variant was associated with V-gene and J-gene trimming of TCR beta chains, and the association was replicated in an independent cohort. Only TCR beta chains were sequenced in this cohort, and the absence of alpha or paired-chain data limited detectable features. The classifier was reported to diagnose cytomegalovirus status with high specificity and sensitivity in both the original and validation cohorts. Immune exposure information for the cohort was limited to CMV serostatus. A later analysis reported that several top co-occurrence clusters appeared linked to parvovirus B19, influenza, CMV and Epstein-Barr virus. In the study, some 180 TCR beta chains were listed as associated with cytomegalovirus. In a later analysis, 16,951 TCR beta sequences were associated with specific HLA alleles at a false discovery rate of 0.05. Because HLA typing was missing for some donors at each locus, association tests included only the typed subset. The authors suggested that the approach could potentially be generalized to other disease states and immunological phenotypes. Most TCR sequences were observed very rarely across donors, whereas some public TCRs were present in many individuals. The presence/absence analyses assumed that sequencing depth was roughly uniform across donors, and that assumption may not be true. In a later genetic analysis, fewer N-insertions in productive TCRs were reported among donors in an Asian-associated ancestry cluster than the roughly 640-donor mean. Broadly in line with IMGT annotations, most TCR beta V segments showed up in productive rearrangements about 87% or about 30% of the time in an earlier analysis of a few hundred of the donors. A further reported finding was that TCR beta sequences accurately predicted the HLA-A and HLA-B alleles for most subjects in the first cohort. In a later analysis, most CMV-associated TCR beta chains were found to appear HLA-restricted, with HLA associations seemingly driven largely by CMV exposure. Roughly 17 rarely observed V segments, including chromosome 9 orphons, were excluded from the earlier analysis of some 590 of the donors because counts were too low. Some IMGT-functional V segments, including TRBV6-2 and TRBV6-3, could not be told apart with the 87-base-pair reads, so those segments were excluded.

The sequence joins TRBV6-5 to TRBJ1-2, with a tentative D gene TRBD1 over 5 matching bases. Sequenced: PBMCs. The receptor comes from a male donor in good health and CMV-seropositive. The nucleotides read TGTGCCAGCAGCGAACCGGGGGAGGGATATGGCTACACCTTC. This yields the protein CASSEPGEGYGYTF.